Here is one T cell receptor beta chain with its context. The antigen remains unidentified. A clone one base away is much larger, so this may be a read error. Researchers prepared the TCRbeta library using unique molecular identifiers, the study reports. TCRdb passed the PCR reads through MiXCR, listing each CDR3 protein once. The sample holds about 590,000 distinct CDR3 sequences, roughly 13% seen once. This sample stems from a study of T-cell reconstitution after alpha-beta-depleted transplantation in children. Broader study findings: From surviving recipient T cells and thymic progenitors came the high day-60 TCRbeta diversity observed in some patients. Several hundred graft clones that had expanded were reportedly the source of alpha-beta T cells about two months after transplant. It was newly produced T cells that mostly accounted for T-cell counts and diversity one year after transplant.

The origin of this receptor is a male patient under 18 who had a stem cell transplant for acute myeloid leukemia, so the T cells may come from the graft donor. The specimen comprised PBMCs, mostly from graft donor cells, sampled 360 days after TCRalphabeta/CD19-depleted stem cell transplant.

This chain's CDR3 is CASRFDSSYEQYF. The CDR3 nucleotides are TGTGCCAGCAGATTCGACAGCTCCTACGAGCAGTACTTC. The rearrangement uses TRBV2 and TRBJ2-7, with a possible D match to TRBD1 (5 bases). CDR1 SNHLY and CDR2 FYNNEI come from the germline V gene. The CDR3 length is 13 residues. V was trimmed by 6 bases and J by 0 bases, leaving 9 bases between them.